This T cell receptor (beta chain) was sequenced for a study of blood T cell repertoires in COVID-19. The wider study: The United States, Italy and Spain were the sources of the acute and convalescent COVID-19 samples. From T cells, B-cell-depleted T cells, or PBMCs came the material, which was cDNA or gDNA.

CDR1 MDHEN and CDR2 SYDVKM come from the germline V gene. The CDR3 loop spans 12 amino acids. Original methodology: Amplification with reference gene primers provided the estimates of nucleated cell counts. Assay used: immunoSEQ multiplex PCR; TCRdb lists only in-frame clones, some missing. Clone size and V and J calls were adopted from that table, with D and trimming inferred from the DNA. The sample records about 230,000 clones, approximately 87% being singletons. This chain uses TRBV28 with TRBJ1-2, with D tentatively TRBD1 (5 bases). The sequencing input was peripheral blood. The TCR was taken from a woman in her 70s with active or convalescent COVID-19. The CDR3 protein is CACVRGDYGYTF. The CDR3 coding sequence is TGTGCGTGCGTTCGGGGGGACTATGGCTACACCTTC.